The 2 T cell receptor beta chains below were found in one sample sequenced in a study of siplizumab effects on memory and regulatory T cells. Assay used: immunoSEQ multiplex PCR; TCRdb lists only in-frame clones, some missing. Seen here are around 87,000 clones, 70% to 90% observed once, and the top ten hold over 12%. Specimen: CD4+ T cells sorted from blood. The receptors here all came from a human donor in good health.

V gene TRBV18 combines with J gene TRBJ2-7, with D possibly TRBD1 on 5 matching bases. The CDR3 loop spans 13 amino acids. V lost 6 bases and J 6 bases, leaving 15 bases between the germline ends. Germline CDR1 and CDR2: KGHSH and LQKENI. CDR3 amino acids: CASSGPLGPEQYF. The CDR3 coding sequence is TGTGCCAGCTCGGGGCCACTCGGGCCCGAGCAGTACTTC.

This sequence joins TRBV5-1 and TRBJ2-1; 9 bases match TRBD2. The J segment lost 7 bases and the V segment lost 5 bases, leaving 10 bases of the junction unmatched. This CDR3 comprises 15 residues. Germline lookup yields CDR1 SGHRS and CDR2 YFSETQ. The CDR3 loop is CASSLGTSSLNEQFF. DNA of the CDR3: TGCGCCAGCAGTCTCGGGACTAGCAGTTTGAATGAGCAGTTCTTC. Supplemented by reference TRBV5-1 and TRBJ2-1, the full variable domain reads KAGVTQTPRYLIKTRGQQVTLSCSPISGHRSVSWYQQTPGQGLQFLFEYFSETQRNKGNFPGRFSGRQFSNSRSEMNVSTLELGDSALYLCASSLGTSSLNEQFFGPGTRLTVL.